This T cell receptor beta chain was identified during a study of shared clonotypes between healthy human individuals. Study results and caveats: Naive subsets typically showed greater estimated richness than memory subsets. Between a few donors, naive CD4 clonotypes were shared at a level of around 5.1%.

This CDR3 region has 14 residues. V gave up 4 bases and J gave up 8 bases, with 14 bases separating them. From germline, CDR1 is MGHDK and CDR2 SYGVNS. Of note for this clone: Its antigen is still unknown.

Donors included only healthy HIV-negative adults lacking recent acute infections or vaccinations. CD4+ cells were split into CD45RA+ naive and CD45RA-negative memory subsets. The table came from immunoSEQ multiplex PCR; TCRdb's copy has only in-frame clones and leaves some out. The sample carries over 1.4 million clones, roughly 95% recorded once. Sample: naive CD4+ T cells sorted from blood. Subset defined: CD45RA+ positively selected. The rearrangement uses TRBV25-1 and TRBJ1-4; D is unresolved. The clonotype comes from a man younger than 45 in good health. The CDR3 coding sequence is TGTGCCAGCAGTGCCAAAGGAAGCGTGGAAAAACTGTTTTTT. Protein product: CASSAKGSVEKLFF.